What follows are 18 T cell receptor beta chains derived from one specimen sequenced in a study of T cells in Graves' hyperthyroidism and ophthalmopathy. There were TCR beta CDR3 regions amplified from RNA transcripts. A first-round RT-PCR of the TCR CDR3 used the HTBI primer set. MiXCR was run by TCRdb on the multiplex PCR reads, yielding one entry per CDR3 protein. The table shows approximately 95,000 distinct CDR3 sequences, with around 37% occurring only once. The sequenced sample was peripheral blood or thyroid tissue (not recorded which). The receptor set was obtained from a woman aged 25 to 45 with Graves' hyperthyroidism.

The CDR3 region is CASSRTSGSDEQYF. CDR3 DNA sequence: TGTGCCAGTAGCAGAACTAGCGGGAGTGACGAGCAGTACTTC. The chain couples TRBV7-8 to TRBJ2-7; 11 bases fit TRBD2. From germline, CDR1 is SGHVS and CDR2 FQNEAQ. The J segment lost 5 bases and the V segment lost 9 bases, leaving 9 bases of the junction unmatched. The CDR3 spans 14 residues. The whole variable domain, remainder taken from reference TRBV7-8 and TRBJ2-7, is GAGVSQSPRYKVAKRGQDVALRCDPISGHVSLFWYQQALGQGPEFLTYFQNEAQLDKSGLPSDRFFAERPEGSVSTLKIQRTQQEDSAVYLCASSRTSGSDEQYFGPGTRLTVT.

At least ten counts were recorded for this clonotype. The CDR3 region is CSAIGTLLNYGYTF. For the CDR3, the DNA is TGCAGTGCTATAGGGACACTTCTTAACTATGGCTACACCTTC. The chain uses TRBV20-1 and TRBJ1-2; possible D gene TRBD1, 6 bases. Deletions cut 4 bases from V and 1 base from J, with 13 bases between. Per germline, CDR1 DFQATT and CDR2 SNEGSKA (reference sequence). The length of the CDR3 is 14 residues.

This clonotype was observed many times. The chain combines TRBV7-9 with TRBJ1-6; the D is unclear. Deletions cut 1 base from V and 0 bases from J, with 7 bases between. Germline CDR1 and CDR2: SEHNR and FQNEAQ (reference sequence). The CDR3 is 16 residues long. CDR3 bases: TGTGCCAGCAGCTTAGGTGGGAGCTCCTATAATTCACCCCTCCACTTT. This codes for CASSLGGSSYNSPLHF.

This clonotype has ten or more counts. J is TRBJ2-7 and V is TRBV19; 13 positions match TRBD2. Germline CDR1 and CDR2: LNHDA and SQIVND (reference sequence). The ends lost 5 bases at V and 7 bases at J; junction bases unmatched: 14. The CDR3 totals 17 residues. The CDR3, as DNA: TGTGCCAGTAGTGGGACTAGCGGGACCTCGGGCGTTGGAGAGCAGTACTTC. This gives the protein CASSGTSGTSGVGEQYF. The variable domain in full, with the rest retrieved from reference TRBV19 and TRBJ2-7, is DGGITQSPKYLFRKEGQNVTLSCEQNLNHDAMYWYRQDPGQGLRLIYYSQIVNDFQKGDIAEGYSVSREKKESFPLTVTSAQKNPTAFYLCASSGTSGTSGVGEQYFGPGTRLTVT.

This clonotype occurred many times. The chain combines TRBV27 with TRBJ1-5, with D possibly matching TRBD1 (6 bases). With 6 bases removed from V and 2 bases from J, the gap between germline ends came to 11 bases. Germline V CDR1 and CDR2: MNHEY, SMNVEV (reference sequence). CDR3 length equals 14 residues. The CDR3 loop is CASRSTGGNQPQHF. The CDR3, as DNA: TGTGCCAGCAGGTCGACAGGAGGCAATCAGCCCCAGCATTTT.

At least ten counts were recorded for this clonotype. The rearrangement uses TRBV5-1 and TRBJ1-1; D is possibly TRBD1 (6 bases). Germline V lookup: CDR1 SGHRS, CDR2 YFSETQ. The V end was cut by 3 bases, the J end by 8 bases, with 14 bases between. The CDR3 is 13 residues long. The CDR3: CASSWGTSTEAFF. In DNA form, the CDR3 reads TGCGCCAGCAGCTGGGGGACATCCACCGAAGCTTTCTTT. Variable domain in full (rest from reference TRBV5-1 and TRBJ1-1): KAGVTQTPRYLIKTRGQQVTLSCSPISGHRSVSWYQQTPGQGLQFLFEYFSETQRNKGNFPGRFSGRQFSNSRSEMNVSTLELGDSALYLCASSWGTSTEAFFGQGTRLTVV.

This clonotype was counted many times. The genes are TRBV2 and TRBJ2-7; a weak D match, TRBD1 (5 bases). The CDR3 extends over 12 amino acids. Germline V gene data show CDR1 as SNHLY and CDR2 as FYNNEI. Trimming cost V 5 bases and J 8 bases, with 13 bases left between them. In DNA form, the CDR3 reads TGTGCCAGCAGTCCAGATCGACAGCAGCAGTACTTC. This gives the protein CASSPDRQQQYF.

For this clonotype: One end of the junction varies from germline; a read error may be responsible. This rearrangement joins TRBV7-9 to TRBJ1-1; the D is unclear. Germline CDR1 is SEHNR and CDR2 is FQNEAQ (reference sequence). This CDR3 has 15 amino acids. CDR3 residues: CASKPLWQVNTEALF. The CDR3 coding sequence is TGTGCCAGCAAGCCGTTATGGCAGGTGAACACTGAAGCTCTCTTT.

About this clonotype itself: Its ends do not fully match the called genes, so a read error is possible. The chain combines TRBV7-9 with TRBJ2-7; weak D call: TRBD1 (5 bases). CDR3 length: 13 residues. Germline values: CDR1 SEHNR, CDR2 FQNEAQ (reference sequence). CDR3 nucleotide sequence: TGTACCAGCAGAGTGCGCAGGGAAGGCGAGCAGTACTTC. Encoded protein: CTSRVRREGEQYF.

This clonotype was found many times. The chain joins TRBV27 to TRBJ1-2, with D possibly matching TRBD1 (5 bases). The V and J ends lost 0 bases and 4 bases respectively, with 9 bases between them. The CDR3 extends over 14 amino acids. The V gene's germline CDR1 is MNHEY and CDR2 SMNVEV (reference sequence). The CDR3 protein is CASSLSQGSYGYTF. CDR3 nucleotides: TGTGCCAGCAGTTTATCCCAGGGCAGCTATGGCTACACCTTC.

The CDR3 DNA sequence: TGTGCCAGCAGTTTTACAGGGTCTGAAGCTTTCTTT. It yields the protein CASSFTGSEAFF. V is TRBV28 and J is TRBJ1-1; D is possibly TRBD1 (6 bases). In germline, CDR1 is MDHEN, CDR2 SYDVKM. The CDR3 runs 12 residues. The V end lost 3 bases, the J end lost 6 bases, and 8 bases lay between the germline ends. Using reference TRBV28 and TRBJ1-1 for the parts outside the CDR3, the full variable domain is DVKVTQSSRYLVKRTGEKVFLECVQDMDHENMFWYRQDPGLGLRLIYFSYDVKMKEKGDIPEGYSVSREKKERFSLILESASTNQTSMYLCASSFTGSEAFFGQGTRLTVV.

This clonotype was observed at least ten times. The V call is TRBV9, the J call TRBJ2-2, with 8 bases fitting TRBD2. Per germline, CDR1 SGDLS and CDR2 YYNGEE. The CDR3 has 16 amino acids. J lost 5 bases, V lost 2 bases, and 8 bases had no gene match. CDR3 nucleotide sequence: TGTGCCAGCAGCGTCACTCCGGGAGGGGGGACCGGGGAGCTGTTTTTT. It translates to CASSVTPGGGTGELFF.

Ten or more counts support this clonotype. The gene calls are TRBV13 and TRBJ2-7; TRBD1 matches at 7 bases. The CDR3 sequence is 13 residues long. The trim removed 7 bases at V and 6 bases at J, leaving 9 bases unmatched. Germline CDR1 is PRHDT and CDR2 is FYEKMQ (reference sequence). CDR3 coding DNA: TGTGCCAGCAAAACGTGGGACAGTCGCGAGCAGTACTTC. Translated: CASKTWDSREQYF.

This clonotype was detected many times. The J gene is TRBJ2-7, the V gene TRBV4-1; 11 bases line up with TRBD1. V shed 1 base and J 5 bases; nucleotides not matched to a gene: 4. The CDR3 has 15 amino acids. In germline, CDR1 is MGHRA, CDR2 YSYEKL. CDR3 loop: CASSQGTGGLDEQYF. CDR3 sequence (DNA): TGCGCCAGCAGCCAAGGGACAGGGGGCTTGGACGAGCAGTACTTC.

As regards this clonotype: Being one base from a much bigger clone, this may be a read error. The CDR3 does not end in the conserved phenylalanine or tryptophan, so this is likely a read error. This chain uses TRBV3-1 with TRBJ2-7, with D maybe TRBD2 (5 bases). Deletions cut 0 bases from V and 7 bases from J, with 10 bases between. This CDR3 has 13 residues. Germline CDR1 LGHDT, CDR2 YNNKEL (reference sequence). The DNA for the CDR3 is TGTGCCAGCAGCCAAGATCGGACTTTGGAGCAGTACCTC. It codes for CASSQDRTLEQYL.

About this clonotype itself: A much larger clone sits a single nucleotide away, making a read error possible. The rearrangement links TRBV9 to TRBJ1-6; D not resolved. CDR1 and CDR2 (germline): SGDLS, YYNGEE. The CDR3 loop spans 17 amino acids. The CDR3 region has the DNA TGTGCCGGCAGCCCCCTCCCCGCCGGCGCATATAATTCACCCCTCCACTTT. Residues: CAGSPLPAGAYNSPLHF.

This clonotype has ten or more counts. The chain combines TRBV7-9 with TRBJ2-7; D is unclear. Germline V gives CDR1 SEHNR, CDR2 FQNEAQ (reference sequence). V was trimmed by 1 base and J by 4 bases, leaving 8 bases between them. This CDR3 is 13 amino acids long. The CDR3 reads CASSLVGTYEQYF. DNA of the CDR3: TGTGCCAGCAGCTTAGTGGGCACGTACGAGCAGTACTTC. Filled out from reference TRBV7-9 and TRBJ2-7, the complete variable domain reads DTGVSQNPRHKITKRGQNVTFRCDPISEHNRLYWYRQTLGQGPEFLTYFQNEAQLEKSRLLSDRFSAERPKGSFSTLEIQRTEQGDSAMYLCASSLVGTYEQYFGPGTRLTVT.

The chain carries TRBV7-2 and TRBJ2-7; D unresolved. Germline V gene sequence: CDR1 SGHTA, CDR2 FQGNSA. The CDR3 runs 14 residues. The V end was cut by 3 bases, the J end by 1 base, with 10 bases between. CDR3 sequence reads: CASSFYSRSYEQYF. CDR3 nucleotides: TGTGCCAGCAGCTTTTACAGTCGATCCTACGAGCAGTACTTC.